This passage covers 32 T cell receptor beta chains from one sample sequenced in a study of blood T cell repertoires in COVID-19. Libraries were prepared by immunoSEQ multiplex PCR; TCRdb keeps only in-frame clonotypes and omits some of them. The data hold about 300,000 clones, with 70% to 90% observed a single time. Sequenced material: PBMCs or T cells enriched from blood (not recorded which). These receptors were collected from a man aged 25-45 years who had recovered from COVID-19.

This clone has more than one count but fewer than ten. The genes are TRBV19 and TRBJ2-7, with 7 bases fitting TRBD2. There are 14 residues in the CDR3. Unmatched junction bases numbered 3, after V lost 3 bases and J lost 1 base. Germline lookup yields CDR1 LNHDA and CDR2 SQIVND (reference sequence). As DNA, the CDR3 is TGTGCCAGTAGTATGCCTAGCGGATCCTACGAGCAGTACTTC. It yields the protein CASSMPSGSYEQYF.

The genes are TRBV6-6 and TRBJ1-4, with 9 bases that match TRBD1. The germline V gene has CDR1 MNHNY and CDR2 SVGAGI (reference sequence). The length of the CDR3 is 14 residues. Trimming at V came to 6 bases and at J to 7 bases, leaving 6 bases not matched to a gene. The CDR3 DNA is TGTGCCAGCAGATCGACAGGGGGTATTGAAAAACTGTTTTTT. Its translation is CASRSTGGIEKLFF.

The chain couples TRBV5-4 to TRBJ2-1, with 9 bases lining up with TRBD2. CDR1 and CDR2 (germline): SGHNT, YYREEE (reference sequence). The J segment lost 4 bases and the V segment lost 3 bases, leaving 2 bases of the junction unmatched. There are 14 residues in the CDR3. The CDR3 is CASSSTSGYNEQFF. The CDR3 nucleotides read TGTGCCAGCAGCTCTACTAGCGGGTACAATGAGCAGTTCTTC.

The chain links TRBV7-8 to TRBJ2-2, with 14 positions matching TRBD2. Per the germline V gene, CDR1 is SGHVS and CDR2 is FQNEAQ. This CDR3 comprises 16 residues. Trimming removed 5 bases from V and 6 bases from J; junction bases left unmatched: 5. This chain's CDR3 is CASSPRGLAGAGELFF. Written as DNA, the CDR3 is TGTGCCAGCAGCCCACGGGGACTAGCGGGAGCCGGGGAGCTGTTTTTT. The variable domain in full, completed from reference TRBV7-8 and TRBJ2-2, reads GAGVSQSPRYKVAKRGQDVALRCDPISGHVSLFWYQQALGQGPEFLTYFQNEAQLDKSGLPSDRFFAERPEGSVSTLKIQRTQQEDSAVYLCASSPRGLAGAGELFFGEGSRLTVL.

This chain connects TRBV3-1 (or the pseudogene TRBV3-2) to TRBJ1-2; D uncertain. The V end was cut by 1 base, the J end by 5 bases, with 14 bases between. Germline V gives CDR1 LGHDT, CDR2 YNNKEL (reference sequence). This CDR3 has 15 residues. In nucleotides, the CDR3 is TGTGCCAGCAGCCAAGGGCCGGGTCGGAAGTATGGCTACACCTTC. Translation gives CASSQGPGRKYGYTF.

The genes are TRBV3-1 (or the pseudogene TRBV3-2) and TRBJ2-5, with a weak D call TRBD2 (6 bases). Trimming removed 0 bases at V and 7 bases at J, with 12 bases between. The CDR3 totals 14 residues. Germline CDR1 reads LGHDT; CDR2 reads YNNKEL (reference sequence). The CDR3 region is CASSQDNGAGTQYF. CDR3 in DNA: TGTGCCAGCAGCCAAGATAATGGAGCGGGGACCCAGTACTTC.

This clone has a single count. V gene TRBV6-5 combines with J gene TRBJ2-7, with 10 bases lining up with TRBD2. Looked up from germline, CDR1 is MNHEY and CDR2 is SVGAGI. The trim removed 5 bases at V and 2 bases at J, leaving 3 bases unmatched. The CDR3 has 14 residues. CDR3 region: CASSKRGGPYEQYF. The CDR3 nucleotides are TGTGCCAGCAGTAAGCGGGGGGGCCCCTACGAGCAGTACTTC.

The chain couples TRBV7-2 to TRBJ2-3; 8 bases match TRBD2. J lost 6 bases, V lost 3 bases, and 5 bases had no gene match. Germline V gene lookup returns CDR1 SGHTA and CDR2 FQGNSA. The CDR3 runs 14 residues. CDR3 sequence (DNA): TGTGCCAGCAGCTTTAACCGGGGGGGGGATACGCAGTATTTT. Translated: CASSFNRGGDTQYF.

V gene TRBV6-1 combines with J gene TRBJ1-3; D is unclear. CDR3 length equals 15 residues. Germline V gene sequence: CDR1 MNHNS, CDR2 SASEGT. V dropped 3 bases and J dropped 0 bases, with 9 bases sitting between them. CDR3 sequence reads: CASSEQELSGNTIYF. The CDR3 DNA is TGTGCCAGCAGTGAGCAGGAACTCTCTGGAAACACCATATATTTT.

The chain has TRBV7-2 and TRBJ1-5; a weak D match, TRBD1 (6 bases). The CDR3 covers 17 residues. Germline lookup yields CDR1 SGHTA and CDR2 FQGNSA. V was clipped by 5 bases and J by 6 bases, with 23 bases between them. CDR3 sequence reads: CASSPTGRGAGGQPQHF. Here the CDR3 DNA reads TGTGCCAGCAGCCCGACGGGCAGGGGCGCGGGTGGTCAGCCCCAGCATTTT.

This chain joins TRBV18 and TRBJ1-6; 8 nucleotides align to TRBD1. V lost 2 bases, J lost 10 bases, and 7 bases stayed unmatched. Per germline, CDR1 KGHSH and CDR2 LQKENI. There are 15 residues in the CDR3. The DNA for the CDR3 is TGTGCCAGCTCACCAGGACAGGGCGTCGGCTCACCCCTCCACTTT. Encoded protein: CASSPGQGVGSPLHF.

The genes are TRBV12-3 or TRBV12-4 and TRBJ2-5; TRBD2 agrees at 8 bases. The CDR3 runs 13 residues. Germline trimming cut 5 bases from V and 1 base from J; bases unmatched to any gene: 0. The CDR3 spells CASSSGSQETQYF. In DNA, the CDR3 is TGTGCCAGCAGTAGCGGGAGCCAAGAGACCCAGTACTTC.

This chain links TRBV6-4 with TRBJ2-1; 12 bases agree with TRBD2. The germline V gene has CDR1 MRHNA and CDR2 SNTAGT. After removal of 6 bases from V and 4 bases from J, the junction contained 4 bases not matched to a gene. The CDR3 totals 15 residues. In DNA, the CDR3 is TGTGCCAGCAGCCGACTAGCGGGAGCGTACAATGAGCAGTTCTTC. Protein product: CASSRLAGAYNEQFF.

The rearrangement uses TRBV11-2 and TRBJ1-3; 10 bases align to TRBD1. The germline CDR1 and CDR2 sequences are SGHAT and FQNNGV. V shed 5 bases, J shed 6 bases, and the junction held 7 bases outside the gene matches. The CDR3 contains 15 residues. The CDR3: CASSPLGTGENTIYF. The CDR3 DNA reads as TGTGCCAGCAGCCCACTCGGGACAGGGGAAAACACCATATATTTT.

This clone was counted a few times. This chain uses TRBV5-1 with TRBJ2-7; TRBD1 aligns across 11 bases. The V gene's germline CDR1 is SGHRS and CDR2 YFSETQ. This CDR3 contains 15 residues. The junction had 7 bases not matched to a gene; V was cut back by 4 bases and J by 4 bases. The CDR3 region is CASSQGQGGRYEQYF. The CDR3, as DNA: TGCGCCAGCAGCCAGGGACAGGGGGGAAGGTACGAGCAGTACTTC.

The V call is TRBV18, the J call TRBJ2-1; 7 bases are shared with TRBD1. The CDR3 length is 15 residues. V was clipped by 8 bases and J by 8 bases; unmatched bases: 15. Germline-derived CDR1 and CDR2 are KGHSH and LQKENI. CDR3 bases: TGTGCCAGCGTCGAATCCGGGACAGTGGGCGATGAGCAGTTCTTC. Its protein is CASVESGTVGDEQFF.

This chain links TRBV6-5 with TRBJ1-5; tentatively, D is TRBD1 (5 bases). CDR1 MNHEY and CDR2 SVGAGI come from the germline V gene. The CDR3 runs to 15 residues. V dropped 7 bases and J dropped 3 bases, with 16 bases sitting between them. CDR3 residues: CASNPGGAINQPQHF. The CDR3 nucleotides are TGTGCCAGCAACCCGGGAGGGGCCATCAATCAGCCCCAGCATTTT.

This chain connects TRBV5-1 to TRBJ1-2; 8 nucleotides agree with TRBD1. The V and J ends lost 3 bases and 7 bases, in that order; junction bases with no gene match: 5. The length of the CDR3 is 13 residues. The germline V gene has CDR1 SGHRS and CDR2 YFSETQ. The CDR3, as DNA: TGCGCCAGCAGCTGGGGAGGACAGGGTGGCTACACCTTC. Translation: CASSWGGQGGYTF.

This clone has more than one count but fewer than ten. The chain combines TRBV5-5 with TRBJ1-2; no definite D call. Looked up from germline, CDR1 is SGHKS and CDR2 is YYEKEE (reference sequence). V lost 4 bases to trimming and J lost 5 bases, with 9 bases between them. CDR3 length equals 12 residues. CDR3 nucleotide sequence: TGTGCCAGCAGCCTTGGAGGGTATGGCTACACCTTC. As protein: CASSLGGYGYTF.

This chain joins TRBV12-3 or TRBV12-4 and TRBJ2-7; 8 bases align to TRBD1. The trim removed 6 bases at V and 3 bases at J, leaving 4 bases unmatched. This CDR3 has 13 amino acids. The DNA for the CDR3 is TGTGCCAGCAGCTGGGGACAGGACTACGAGCAGTACTTC. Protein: CASSWGQDYEQYF.

CDR3 in DNA: TGCGCCAGCAGTCTCCTTACAGCAGGGAGCCACTACAGCAGGGGGTGTGACACTGAAGCTTTCTTT. It yields the protein CASSLLTAGSHYSRGCDTEAFF. The gene calls are TRBV23-1 and TRBJ1-1; TRBD1 aligns across 7 bases. TRBV23-1 is labeled an ORF, and its function is uncertain. Trimming took 4 bases from V and 3 from J; bases not matched to a gene: 29. The length of the CDR3 is 22 residues.

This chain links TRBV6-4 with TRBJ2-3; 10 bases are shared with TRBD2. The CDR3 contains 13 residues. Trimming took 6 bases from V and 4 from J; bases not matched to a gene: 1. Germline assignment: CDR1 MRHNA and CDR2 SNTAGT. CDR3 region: CASSTSGADTQYF. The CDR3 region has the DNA TGTGCCAGCAGCACTAGCGGGGCAGATACGCAGTATTTT.

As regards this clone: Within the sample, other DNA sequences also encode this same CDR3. CDR3 region: CASSFGQGYEQYF. In nucleotides, the CDR3 is TGTGCCAGCAGTTTCGGACAGGGCTACGAGCAGTACTTC. V and J are TRBV27 and TRBJ2-7; 8 bases align to TRBD1. The CDR3 totals 13 residues. J was trimmed by 3 bases and V by 3 bases; bases with no gene match: 1. Per the germline V gene, CDR1 is MNHEY and CDR2 is SMNVEV (reference sequence).

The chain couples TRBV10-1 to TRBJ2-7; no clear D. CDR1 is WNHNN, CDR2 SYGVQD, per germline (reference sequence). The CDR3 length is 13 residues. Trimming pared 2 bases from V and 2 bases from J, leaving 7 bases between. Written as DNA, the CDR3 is TGCGCCAGCAGTGAGGGAGATGCCTACGAGCAGTACTTC. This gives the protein CASSEGDAYEQYF.

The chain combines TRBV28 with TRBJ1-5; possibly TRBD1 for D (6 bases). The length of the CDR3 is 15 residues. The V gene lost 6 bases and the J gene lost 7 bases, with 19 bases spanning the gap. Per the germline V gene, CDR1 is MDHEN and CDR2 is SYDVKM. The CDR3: CASSLRQAVGQPQHF. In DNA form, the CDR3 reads TGTGCCAGCAGCCTAAGACAGGCGGTGGGGCAGCCCCAGCATTTT.

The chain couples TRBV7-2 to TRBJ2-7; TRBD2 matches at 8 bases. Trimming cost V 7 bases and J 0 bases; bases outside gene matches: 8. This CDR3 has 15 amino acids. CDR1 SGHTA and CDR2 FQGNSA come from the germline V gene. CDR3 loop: CASNPTSASSYEQYF. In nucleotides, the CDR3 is TGTGCCAGCAACCCGACTAGCGCTAGCTCCTACGAGCAGTACTTC.

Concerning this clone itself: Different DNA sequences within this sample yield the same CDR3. The CDR3 sequence is CASSLGGSMNTEAFF. CDR3 nucleotide sequence: TGTGCCAGCAGCTTAGGCGGGAGCATGAACACTGAAGCTTTCTTT. The chain uses TRBV11-3 and TRBJ1-1; D unclear. Trimming took 1 base from V and 0 from J, leaving 9 bases between them. The CDR3 totals 15 residues. Germline V CDR1 and CDR2: SGHNT, YENEEA.

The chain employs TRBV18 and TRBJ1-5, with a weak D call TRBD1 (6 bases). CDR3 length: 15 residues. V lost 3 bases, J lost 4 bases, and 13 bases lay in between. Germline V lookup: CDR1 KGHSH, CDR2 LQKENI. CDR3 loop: CASSPRTANNQPQHF. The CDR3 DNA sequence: TGTGCCAGCTCACCCAGGACAGCGAATAATCAGCCCCAGCATTTT. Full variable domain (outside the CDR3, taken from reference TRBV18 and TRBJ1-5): NAGVMQNPRHLVRRRGQEARLRCSPMKGHSHVYWYRQLPEEGLKFMVYLQKENIIDESGMPKERFSAEFPKEGPSILRIQQVVRGDSAAYFCASSPRTANNQPQHFGDGTRLSIL.

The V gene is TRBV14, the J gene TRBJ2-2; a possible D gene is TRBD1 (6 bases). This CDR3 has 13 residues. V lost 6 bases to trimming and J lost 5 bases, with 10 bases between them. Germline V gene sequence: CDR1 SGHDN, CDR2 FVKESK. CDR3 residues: CASRGTLTGELFF. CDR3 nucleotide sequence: TGTGCCAGCAGGGGGACACTAACCGGGGAGCTGTTTTTT.

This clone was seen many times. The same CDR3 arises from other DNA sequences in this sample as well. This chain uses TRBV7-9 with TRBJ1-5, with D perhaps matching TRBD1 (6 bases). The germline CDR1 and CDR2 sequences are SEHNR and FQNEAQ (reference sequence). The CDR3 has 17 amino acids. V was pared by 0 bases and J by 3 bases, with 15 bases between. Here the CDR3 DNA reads TGTGCCAGCAGCTTAGCAGTTTCGGGGGGCTCCAATCAGCCCCAGCATTTT. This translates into CASSLAVSGGSNQPQHF.

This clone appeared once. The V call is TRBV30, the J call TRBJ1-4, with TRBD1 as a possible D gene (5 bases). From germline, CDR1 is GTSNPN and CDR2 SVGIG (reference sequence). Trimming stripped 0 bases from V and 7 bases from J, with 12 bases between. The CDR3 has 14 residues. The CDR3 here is CAWSVADKGEKLFF. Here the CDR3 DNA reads TGTGCCTGGAGTGTTGCGGACAAGGGTGAAAAACTGTTTTTT.

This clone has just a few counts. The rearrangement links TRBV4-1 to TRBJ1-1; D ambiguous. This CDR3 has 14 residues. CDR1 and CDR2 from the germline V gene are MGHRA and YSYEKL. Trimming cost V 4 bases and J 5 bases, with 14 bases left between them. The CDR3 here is CASSRVLEWTEAFF. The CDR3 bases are TGCGCCAGCAGCCGAGTACTTGAATGGACTGAAGCTTTCTTT.